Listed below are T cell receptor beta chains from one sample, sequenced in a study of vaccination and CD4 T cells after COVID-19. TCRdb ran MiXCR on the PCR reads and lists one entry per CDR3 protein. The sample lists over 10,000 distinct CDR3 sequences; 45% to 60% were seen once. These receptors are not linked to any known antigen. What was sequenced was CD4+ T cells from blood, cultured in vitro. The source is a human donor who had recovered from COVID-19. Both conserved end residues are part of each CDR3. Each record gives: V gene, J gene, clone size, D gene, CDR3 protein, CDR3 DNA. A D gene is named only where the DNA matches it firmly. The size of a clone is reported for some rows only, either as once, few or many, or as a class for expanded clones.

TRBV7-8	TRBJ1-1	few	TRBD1	CASSSQTGGLTEAFF	TGTGCCAGCAGCTCACAGACAGGGGGTCTGACTGAAGCTTTCTTT
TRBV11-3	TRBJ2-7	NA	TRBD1	CASSPGSTGGYEQYF	TGTGCCAGCAGCCCTGGATCGACAGGGGGTTACGAGCAGTACTTC
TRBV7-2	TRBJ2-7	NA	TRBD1	CASSLSGQGPPYEQYF	TGTGCCAGCAGCTTATCGGGACAGGGGCCCCCCTACGAGCAGTACTTC
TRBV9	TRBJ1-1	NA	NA	CASSVDRLNTEAFF	TGTGCCAGCAGCGTAGACAGACTGAACACTGAAGCTTTCTTT
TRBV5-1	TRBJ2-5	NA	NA	CASSPQLAETQYF	TGCGCCAGCAGCCCCCAACTTGCAGAGACCCAGTACTTC
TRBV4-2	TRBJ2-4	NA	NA	CASSQEYTGAKNIQYF	TGTGCCAGCAGCCAAGAGTACACAGGGGCCAAAAACATTCAGTACTTC
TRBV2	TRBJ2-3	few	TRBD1	CASKAGTAGDTQYF	TGTGCCAGCAAAGCCGGGACAGCCGGCGATACGCAGTATTTT
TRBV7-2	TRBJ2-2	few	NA	CASSPRGTGELFF	TGTGCCAGCAGCCCCCGGGGGACCGGGGAGCTGTTTTTT
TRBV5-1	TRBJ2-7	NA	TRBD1	CASSLAGTGVSEQYF	TGCGCCAGCAGCTTGGCGGGGACAGGGGTATCCGAGCAGTACTTC
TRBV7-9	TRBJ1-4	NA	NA	CASSLAGWGNDEKLFF	TGTGCCAGCAGCTTAGCAGGGTGGGGTAACGATGAAAAACTGTTTTTT
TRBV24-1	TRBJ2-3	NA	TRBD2	CATSGPGGPADTQYF	TGTGCCACCAGTGGGCCGGGAGGGCCTGCAGATACGCAGTATTTT
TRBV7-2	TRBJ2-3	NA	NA	CASSPAGTRDTQYF	TGTGCCAGCAGCCCAGCCGGGACCCGTGATACGCAGTATTTT
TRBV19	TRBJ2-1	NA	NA	CASSIRDRYNEQFF	TGTGCCAGTAGTATTCGGGACCGCTACAATGAGCAGTTCTTC
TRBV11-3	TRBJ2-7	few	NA	CASSLGRTYEQYF	TGTGCCAGCAGCCTCGGACGGACCTACGAGCAGTACTTC
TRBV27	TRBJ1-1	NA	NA	CASRRGPENTEAFF	TGTGCCAGCAGACGGGGACCCGAGAACACTGAAGCTTTCTTT
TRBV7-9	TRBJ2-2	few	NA	CASSLEGRTGELFF	TGTGCCAGCAGCTTAGAAGGCAGAACCGGGGAGCTGTTTTTT
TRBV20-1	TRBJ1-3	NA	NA	CSARRPISGNTIYF	TGCAGTGCTAGGAGGCCCATCTCTGGAAACACCATATATTTT
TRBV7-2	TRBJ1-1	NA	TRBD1	CATCRDRPTTEAFF	TGTGCCACCTGCCGGGACAGACCAACCACTGAAGCTTTCTTT
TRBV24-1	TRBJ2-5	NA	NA	CATSDPGHGGETQYF	TGTGCCACCAGTGACCCCGGGCACGGAGGGGAGACCCAGTACTTC
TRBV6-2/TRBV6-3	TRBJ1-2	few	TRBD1	CASSSPDRGTYGYTF	TGTGCCAGCAGTTCCCCTGACAGGGGAACCTATGGCTACACCTTC
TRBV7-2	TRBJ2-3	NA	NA	CASSLSSGITDTQYF	TGTGCCAGCAGCTTGAGTAGTGGCATCACAGATACGCAGTATTTT
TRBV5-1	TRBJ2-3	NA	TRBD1	CATRPGGIADTQYF	TGCGCCACCCGGCCAGGGGGCATCGCAGATACGCAGTATTTT
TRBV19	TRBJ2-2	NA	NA	CASSRTGGDTGELFF	TGTGCCAGTAGTCGGACAGGAGGGGACACCGGGGAGCTGTTTTTT
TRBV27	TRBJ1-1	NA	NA	CASSSQGLGNTEAFF	TGTGCCAGCAGTTCTCAGGGCCTGGGGAACACTGAAGCTTTCTTT
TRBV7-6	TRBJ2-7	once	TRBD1	CASSKTGGAYEQYF	TGTGCCAGCAGCAAAACAGGGGGCGCCTACGAGCAGTACTTC
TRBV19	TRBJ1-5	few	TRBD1	CASSKGDRGLNQPQHF	TGTGCCAGTAGTAAAGGGGACAGGGGGCTTAATCAGCCCCAGCATTTT
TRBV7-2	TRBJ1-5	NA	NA	CASSLGVGSQPQHF	TGTGCCAGCAGCTTAGGAGTGGGGAGTCAGCCCCAGCATTTT
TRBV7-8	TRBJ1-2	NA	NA	CASGGSGRGYTF	TGTGCCAGCGGAGGGTCTGGTCGTGGCTACACCTTC
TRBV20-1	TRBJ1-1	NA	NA	CSARPGSAQNTEAFF	TGCAGTGCGAGACCCGGGTCAGCTCAGAACACTGAAGCTTTCTTT
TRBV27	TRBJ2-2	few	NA	CASSWGLTGGELFF	TGTGCCAGCTCCTGGGGGCTGACGGGCGGGGAGCTGTTTTTT
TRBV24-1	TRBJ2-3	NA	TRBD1	CATSDDGTGGEDTQYF	TGTGCCACCAGTGATGATGGGACAGGGGGAGAAGATACGCAGTATTTT
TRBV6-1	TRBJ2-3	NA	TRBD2	CASSLSGLGAPDTQYF	TGTGCCAGCAGCCTGTCCGGACTAGGGGCTCCAGATACGCAGTATTTT
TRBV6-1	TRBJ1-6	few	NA	CASQGRPNNSPLHF	TGTGCCAGCCAGGGAAGACCCAATAATTCACCCCTCCACTTT
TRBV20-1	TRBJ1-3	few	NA	CSARDVGRGDTIYF	TGCAGTGCTAGAGATGTTGGCAGGGGCGACACCATATATTTT
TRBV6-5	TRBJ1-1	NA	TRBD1	CASSSRTGGDEAFF	TGTGCCAGCAGTTCCCGGACAGGTGGAGACGAAGCTTTCTTT
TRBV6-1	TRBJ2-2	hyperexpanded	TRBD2	CASELAGVVGELFF	TGTGCCAGCGAACTAGCGGGAGTCGTCGGGGAGCTGTTTTTT
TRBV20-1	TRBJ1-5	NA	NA	CSARGTDSNQPQHF	TGCAGTGCTAGGGGGACGGATAGCAATCAGCCCCAGCATTTT
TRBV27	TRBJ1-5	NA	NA	CASSLGAAQPQHF	TGTGCCAGCAGTTTAGGGGCGGCTCAGCCCCAGCATTTT
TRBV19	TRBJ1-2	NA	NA	CASSLNYVWTF	TGTGCCAGTAGCTTAAATTACGTTTGGACCTTC
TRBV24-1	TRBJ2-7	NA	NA	CATGTESSYEQYF	TGTGCCACCGGTACAGAGAGCTCCTACGAGCAGTACTTC
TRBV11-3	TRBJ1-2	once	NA	CASSTLSDYGYTF	TGTGCCAGCAGCACTCTTAGTGACTATGGCTACACCTTC
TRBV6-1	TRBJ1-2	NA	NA	CASSEDLGGGYTF	TGTGCCAGCAGCGAGGACCTAGGGGGAGGCTACACCTTC
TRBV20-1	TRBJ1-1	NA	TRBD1	CSARDTGTGNTEAFF	TGCAGTGCTAGAGATACCGGGACAGGGAACACTGAAGCTTTCTTT
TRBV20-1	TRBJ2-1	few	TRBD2	CSAITRGTSGRNYNEQFF	TGCAGTGCGATAACCCGCGGGACTAGCGGGAGGAATTACAATGAGCAGTTCTTC
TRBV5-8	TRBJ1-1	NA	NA	CASNAGNTEAFF	TGTGCCAGCAATGCAGGCAACACTGAAGCTTTCTTT
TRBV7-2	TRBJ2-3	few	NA	CASSSSRVRTDTQYF	TGTGCCAGCAGCTCTTCCCGGGTGCGCACAGATACGCAGTATTTT
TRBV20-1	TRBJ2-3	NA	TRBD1	CSASGQGPQDTQYF	TGCAGTGCTAGCGGACAGGGTCCCCAAGATACGCAGTATTTT
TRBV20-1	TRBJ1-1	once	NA	CSAREPARENTEAFF	TGCAGTGCTAGAGAACCGGCCAGGGAGAACACTGAAGCTTTCTTT
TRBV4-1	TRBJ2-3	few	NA	CASIGLGGFYTDTQYF	TGCGCCAGTATTGGGTTAGGAGGCTTCTACACAGATACGCAGTATTTT
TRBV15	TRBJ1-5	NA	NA	CATSMRYDSNQPQHF	TGTGCCACCAGTATGCGATACGATAGCAATCAGCCCCAGCATTTT
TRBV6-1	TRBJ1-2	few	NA	CASSAVGKGDGYTF	TGTGCCAGCAGTGCGGTAGGGAAGGGGGATGGCTACACCTTC
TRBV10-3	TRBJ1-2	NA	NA	CAISDSGAQDYGYTF	TGTGCCATCAGTGACTCGGGGGCGCAGGACTATGGCTACACCTTC
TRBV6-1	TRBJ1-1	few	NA	CASSGDRATEAFF	TGTGCCAGCAGCGGGGACCGGGCCACTGAAGCTTTCTTT
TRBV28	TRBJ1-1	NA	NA	CASSLYPGMNTEAFF	TGTGCCAGCAGTTTATATCCAGGGATGAACACTGAAGCTTTCTTT
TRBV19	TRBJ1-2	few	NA	CASRGISNYGYTF	TGTGCCAGTAGGGGAATTTCTAACTATGGCTACACCTTC
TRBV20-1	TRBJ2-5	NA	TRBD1	CSARPTGTGMETQYF	TGCAGTGCTAGGCCGACCGGGACAGGGATGGAGACCCAGTACTTC
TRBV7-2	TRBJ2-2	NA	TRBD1	CASSPRTGNTGELFF	TGTGCCAGCAGCCCCCGGACAGGGAACACCGGGGAGCTGTTTTTT
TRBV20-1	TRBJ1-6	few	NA	CSARETGNSPLHF	TGCAGTGCTAGAGAAACAGGGAATTCACCCCTCCACTTT
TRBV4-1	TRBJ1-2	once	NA	CASSQVGQREYGYTF	TGCGCCAGCAGCCAAGTCGGACAGAGAGAATATGGCTACACCTTC